The 16 T cell receptor beta chains presented below share a single source sample, sequenced in a study of blood T cell repertoires in COVID-19. The data were produced by immunoSEQ multiplex PCR, yet TCRdb's version contains in-frame clones alone and is incomplete. The sample carries some 200,000 clones, roughly 80% recorded once. The source material was PBMCs or T cells enriched from blood (not recorded which). These receptors were taken from a middle-aged woman with acute COVID-19.

The J gene is TRBJ2-7, the V gene TRBV18, with D uncertain. Germline CDR1 and CDR2: KGHSH and LQKENI. This CDR3 region has 15 residues. Trimming cost V 0 bases and J 6 bases, with 15 bases left between them. CDR3 DNA: TGTGCCAGCTCACCACCGTCTGAGATCAGGTCCGAGCAGTACTTC. This translates into CASSPPSEIRSEQYF.

The rearrangement uses TRBV6-6 and TRBJ2-5; D unclear. Trimming pared 1 base from V and 2 bases from J, leaving 5 bases between. The CDR3 is made up of 13 amino acids. Germline loops: CDR1 MNHNY, CDR2 SVGAGI (reference sequence). The CDR3 nucleotides read TGTGCCAGCAGTTACTTTAGTCAAGAGACCCAGTACTTC. Protein product: CASSYFSQETQYF.

This chain links TRBV7-9 with TRBJ1-1, with 8 nucleotides matching TRBD1. Germline CDR1 and CDR2: SEHNR and FQNEAQ (reference sequence). The V and J ends lost 6 bases and 0 bases, in that order; junction bases with no gene match: 9. The CDR3 is 16 residues long. This CDR3 reads CASRAGGYRLNTEAFF. CDR3 coding DNA: TGTGCCAGCAGGGCAGGGGGCTACAGACTGAACACTGAAGCTTTCTTT. Complete variable domain (other parts from reference TRBV7-9 and TRBJ1-1): DTGVSQNPRHKITKRGQNVTFRCDPISEHNRLYWYRQTLGQGPEFLTYFQNEAQLEKSRLLSDRFSAERPKGSFSTLEIQRTEQGDSAMYLCASRAGGYRLNTEAFFGQGTRLTVV.

The V call is TRBV29-1, the J call TRBJ2-7, with TRBD2 identical over 10 bases. J was trimmed by 2 bases and V by 4 bases; bases with no gene match: 5. CDR1 is SQVTM and CDR2 is ANQGSEA in the germline V gene. The CDR3 length is 14 residues. The CDR3 region is CSVVASGGPYEQYF. Written as DNA, the CDR3 is TGCAGCGTTGTAGCTAGCGGGGGCCCCTACGAGCAGTACTTC.

In regard to this clone: The identical CDR3 is also encoded by other nucleotide sequences in the sample. J is TRBJ1-1 and V is TRBV19; no clear D. Trimming removed 3 bases from V and 1 base from J, with 6 bases in between. Per the germline V gene, CDR1 is LNHDA and CDR2 is SQIVND (reference sequence). The CDR3 is 13 amino acids. CDR3 residues: CASSIGGNTEAFF. In DNA form, the CDR3 reads TGTGCCAGTAGTATCGGAGGGAACACTGAAGCTTTCTTT.

J is TRBJ2-1 and V is TRBV14; 10 bases agree with TRBD2. Germline values: CDR1 SGHDN, CDR2 FVKESK. The CDR3 totals 16 residues. The trim removed 4 bases at V and 7 bases at J, leaving 10 bases unmatched. The CDR3 bases are TGTGCCAGCAGCCCTCAAAGCGGGAGGGCCTTTAATGAGCAGTTCTTC. It codes for CASSPQSGRAFNEQFF.

This chain links TRBV3-1 (or the pseudogene TRBV3-2) with TRBJ2-5; 8 bases are a match to TRBD2. V was clipped by 0 bases and J by 6 bases; unmatched bases: 12. This CDR3 region has 17 residues. CDR1 LGHDT and CDR2 YNNKEL come from the germline V gene (reference sequence). The CDR3 bases are TGTGCCAGCAGCCAAGATGAAGCGGGAGTAAACAAGAAGACCCAGTACTTC. This translates into CASSQDEAGVNKKTQYF.

This chain connects TRBV7-2 to TRBJ2-1, with D unresolved. The CDR3 runs to 15 residues. In germline, CDR1 is SGHTA, CDR2 FQGNSA. Trimming removed 5 bases from V and 4 bases from J, with 15 bases in between. CDR3 protein: CASSQLTSMYNEQFF. The DNA of the CDR3 is TGTGCCAGCAGCCAACTGACTTCCATGTACAATGAGCAGTTCTTC.

V is TRBV10-3 and J is TRBJ2-3; D uncertain. Germline-derived CDR1 and CDR2 are ENHRY and SYGVKD. V gave up 7 bases and J gave up 4 bases, with 15 bases separating them. The CDR3 runs 14 residues. The CDR3 is CAINGPSVADTQYF. Here the CDR3 DNA reads TGTGCCATCAACGGCCCAAGCGTTGCAGATACGCAGTATTTT.

The rearrangement uses TRBV15 and TRBJ1-1, with D perhaps matching TRBD1 (6 bases). Germline-derived CDR1 and CDR2 are LNHNV and YYDKDF (reference sequence). CDR3 length: 15 residues. Trimming took 0 bases from V and 0 from J, leaving 8 bases between them. CDR3 loop: CATSRDRQVNTEAFF. The DNA of the CDR3 is TGTGCCACCAGCAGAGATCGACAGGTGAACACTGAAGCTTTCTTT.

This clone was recorded a few times. V usage is TRBV6-1 and J usage is TRBJ2-5; D possibly corresponds to TRBD2 (6 bases). CDR1 and CDR2 (germline): MNHNS, SASEGT. Deletions cut 1 base from V and 4 bases from J, with 25 bases between. This CDR3 is built from 19 residues. CDR3 sequence (DNA): TGTGCCAGCAGTGAAGGGTCCGGGACTTCATTGGTAGAGCGAGAGACCCAGTACTTC. It encodes CASSEGSGTSLVERETQYF.

The chain employs TRBV7-7 and TRBJ2-5; TRBD1 might be the D (5 bases). CDR3 length: 15 amino acids. Deletions cut 5 bases from V and 0 bases from J, with 13 bases between. The germline V gene has CDR1 SSHAT and CDR2 FNYEAQ (reference sequence). Here the CDR3 reads CASSPRASYQETQYF. In DNA form, the CDR3 reads TGTGCCAGCAGCCCCAGGGCTTCGTACCAAGAGACCCAGTACTTC.

The count of this clone is one. The CDR3 nucleotides are TGCGCCAGCAGCAGGCAGGGATTCCAAGAGACCCAGTACTTC. Protein sequence: CASSRQGFQETQYF. The genes are TRBV5-1 and TRBJ2-5; possibly TRBD1 for D (5 bases). The CDR3 is 14 residues long. Germline-derived CDR1 and CDR2 are SGHRS and YFSETQ. Trimming cost V 4 bases and J 1 base, with 11 bases left between them.

This sequence joins TRBV6-5 and TRBJ1-5; 8 bases fit TRBD1. Trimming removed 6 bases from V and 7 bases from J; junction bases left unmatched: 8. From germline, CDR1 is MNHEY and CDR2 SVGAGI. The CDR3 has 14 residues. Here the CDR3 DNA reads TGTGCCAGCAGCGCACAGGGGGTGGGGCAGCCCCAGCATTTT. Its protein product is CASSAQGVGQPQHF.

This chain joins TRBV28 and TRBJ1-2; D is perhaps TRBD1 (6 bases). Germline V gene sequence: CDR1 MDHEN, CDR2 SYDVKM. Trimming took 5 bases from V and 2 from J, leaving 15 bases between them. The CDR3 is made up of 15 amino acids. The CDR3: CASSPSGQRNYGYTF. The CDR3 bases are TGTGCCAGCAGTCCTTCGGGACAAAGGAACTATGGCTACACCTTC.

J is TRBJ2-5 and V is TRBV2; 7 positions match TRBD2. This CDR3 has 12 amino acids. Germline V gene lookup returns CDR1 SNHLY and CDR2 FYNNEI. V shed 8 bases, J shed 4 bases, and the junction held 4 bases outside the gene matches. CDR3 loop: CASAGGTETQYF. CDR3 in DNA: TGTGCCAGCGCCGGGGGGACAGAGACCCAGTACTTC. The full variable domain, in which reference TRBV2 and TRBJ2-5 provide the parts outside the CDR3, is EPEVTQTPSHQVTQMGQEVILRCVPISNHLYFYWYRQILGQKVEFLVSFYNNEISEKSEIFDDQFSVERPDGSNFTLKIRSTKLEDSAMYFCASAGGTETQYFGPGTRLLVL.